This T cell receptor (beta chain) came from a study of T cells in Graves' hyperthyroidism and ophthalmopathy. Study-level results: The model forecast ophthalmopathy, anticipating it by a median approximately 6.2 months before onset.

There are 16 residues in the CDR3. CDR1 is SGHNT, CDR2 YENEEA, per germline. J lost 4 bases, V lost 1 base, and 5 bases had no gene match. When ophthalmopathy did not progress within 18 months, Graves' hyperthyroidism was considered stable. Pregnant or lactating patients were excluded, as were those with uncontrolled infection or other autoimmune disease. A roughly 9.3 ml volume of fresh peripheral blood provided the PBMCs. This clonotype has a count of ten or more. Its specificity is unknown. RNA transcripts were the template for amplifying TCR beta CDR3 regions. The TCR CDR3 was amplified in a first-round RT-PCR using the HTBI primer set. TCRdb independently ran MiXCR on the multiplex PCR reads; one entry per CDR3 protein. The repertoire holds approximately 740,000 distinct CDR3 sequences, with 14% as singletons.

The chain recombines TRBV11-3 with TRBJ2-1, with 9 bases matching TRBD2. The specimen was blood. The TCR comes from a woman aged 18-29 years with Graves' hyperthyroidism. In DNA form, the CDR3 reads TGTGCCAGCAGCTTAGCGGCGGGAGGGGGGTACAATGAGCAGTTCTTC. It codes for CASSLAAGGGYNEQFF.